The text below deals with one T cell receptor (beta chain). This record belongs to a study of human T cells and chemical hapten exposure. Each CDR3 protein gets one entry after TCRdb re-called the RACE reads with MiXCR. This table has about 68,000 distinct CDR3 sequences, approximately 11% appearing once. As to time point: pre-sensitization, week 0. Treatment in this sample: therapeutic diphenylcyclopropenone sensitization with weekly scalp DPC. The TCR was taken from a woman aged 45-60 years with alopecia areata. Some clones in this sample may be carry-over from other donors' samples. The sequenced sample was whole blood, obtained in connection with sensitization to the hapten diphenylcyclopropenone (DPC).

CDR3 region: CASSATGTGGVQPQHF. The CDR3 nucleotides are TGTGCCAGCAGCGCAACCGGGACAGGGGGCGTTCAGCCCCAGCATTTT. V usage is TRBV9 and J usage is TRBJ1-5, with TRBD1 identical over 12 bases. This CDR3 is 16 amino acids long. Trimming took 3 bases from V and 6 from J; bases not matched to a gene: 7. Germline V CDR1 and CDR2: SGDLS, YYNGEE.